The 21 T cell receptor beta chains in this list originate from one sample, sequenced in a study of early T cells in non-severe SARS-CoV-2 infection. MiXCR was run by TCRdb on the 5' RACE reads, yielding one entry per CDR3 protein. The table lists 95,000 to 120,000 distinct CDR3 sequences, 9.5% to 13% of them singletons, with around 3% in the top ten. The sequenced sample was whole blood. These receptors came from an adult who was a healthcare worker with PCR-confirmed SARS-CoV-2 infection or an uninfected control (not recorded which).

The V and J genes are TRBV3-1 and TRBJ2-3; TRBD2 aligns across 8 bases. The CDR3 is 14 amino acids. The germline V gene has CDR1 LGHDT and CDR2 YNNKEL (reference sequence). J gave up 4 bases and V 4 bases, and 4 bases lay outside the gene matches. In nucleotides, the CDR3 is TGTGCCAGCAGCCCCCCCGGGAGGGCAGATACGCAGTATTTT. This translates into CASSPPGRADTQYF.

The chain combines TRBV7-2 with TRBJ2-3, with 8 positions matching TRBD2. The CDR3 is 15 residues long. Germline trimming cut 4 bases from V and 4 bases from J; bases unmatched to any gene: 7. CDR1 SGHTA and CDR2 FQGNSA come from the germline V gene. DNA of the CDR3: TGTGCCAGCAGCTGGTACGGGGGGGCCCCAGATACGCAGTATTTT. Translation: CASSWYGGAPDTQYF.

This clonotype was counted ten times or more. The V gene is TRBV2, the J gene TRBJ2-1; TRBD2 agrees at 10 bases. There are 13 residues in the CDR3. Germline CDR1 and CDR2: SNHLY and FYNNEI. Unmatched junction bases numbered 4, after V lost 4 bases and J lost 10 bases. In DNA form, the CDR3 reads TGTGCCAGCAGTGGGGGACTAGCGAACGAGCAGTTCTTC. Translated, it gives CASSGGLANEQFF.

In this sample, this clonotype turned up many times. This chain joins TRBV12-3 or TRBV12-4 and TRBJ1-5, with no clear D. The V gene lost 5 bases and the J gene lost 9 bases, with 17 bases spanning the gap. There are 14 residues in the CDR3. CDR3 protein: CASSAGGPLRPQHF. In DNA, the CDR3 is TGTGCCAGCAGTGCAGGAGGCCCACTGAGGCCCCAGCATTTT.

This clonotype appeared a few times. The chain employs TRBV5-1 and TRBJ2-3; no clear D gene. This CDR3 comprises 14 residues. The germline V gene has CDR1 SGHRS and CDR2 YFSETQ. The V end lost 0 bases, the J end lost 6 bases, and 11 bases lay between the germline ends. CDR3 sequence reads: CASSLGSITDTQYF. CDR3 DNA sequence: TGCGCCAGCAGCTTGGGGTCCATCACGGATACGCAGTATTTT. Variable domain in full (rest from reference TRBV5-1 and TRBJ2-3): KAGVTQTPRYLIKTRGQQVTLSCSPISGHRSVSWYQQTPGQGLQFLFEYFSETQRNKGNFPGRFSGRQFSNSRSEMNVSTLELGDSALYLCASSLGSITDTQYFGPGTRLTVL.

V is TRBV29-1 and J is TRBJ1-5; D perhaps matches TRBD1 (5 bases). Trimming stripped 7 bases from V and 0 bases from J, with 13 bases between. This CDR3 spans 14 amino acids. In germline, CDR1 is SQVTM, CDR2 ANQGSEA. The chain's CDR3 is CSARTRYSNQPQHF. CDR3 bases: TGCAGCGCCCGGACAAGGTATAGCAATCAGCCCCAGCATTTT.

This clonotype has a handful of counts. This chain joins TRBV6-1 and TRBJ1-6; D is possibly TRBD1 (6 bases). The V end was cut by 4 bases, the J end by 5 bases, with 24 bases between. The germline V gene has CDR1 MNHNS and CDR2 SASEGT. The CDR3 is 19 residues long. For the CDR3, the DNA is TGTGCCAGCAGTGCCCCCATTGCGGGGGGACAAATAGATAATTCACCCCTCCACTTT. Amino acid sequence: CASSAPIAGGQIDNSPLHF.

The chain uses TRBV12-3 or TRBV12-4 and TRBJ2-1, with 10 bases aligning to TRBD1. The length of the CDR3 is 15 residues. V lost 8 bases and J lost 12; bases outside the gene matches: 16. The CDR3 protein is CASDFPGQGKDGQFF. DNA of the CDR3: TGTGCCAGCGACTTCCCGGGACAGGGGAAGGATGGGCAGTTCTTC.

This clonotype was observed a few times. The rearrangement joins TRBV2 to TRBJ2-1, with 8 bases matching TRBD1. This CDR3 region has 15 residues. The V segment lost 3 bases and the J segment 6 bases; nucleotides outside the gene matches: 7. Looked up from germline, CDR1 is SNHLY and CDR2 is FYNNEI. The CDR3, as DNA: TGTGCCAGCAGTGATCGGGACAGGCGCTTCAATGAGCAGTTCTTC. Translated, it gives CASSDRDRRFNEQFF.

Points on this clonotype: A much larger clone is a single base away; this may be a read error. The chain combines TRBV7-8 with TRBJ2-7, with 9 bases lining up with TRBD2. The CDR3 consists of 17 residues. The germline V gene encodes CDR1 SGHVS and CDR2 FQNEAQ. CDR3 coding DNA: TGTGTCAGCAGCTTAACAGCGGGGGGCCTTAGCTCCTACGAGCAGTACTTC. This gives the protein CVSSLTAGGLSSYEQYF. Variable domain in full (rest from reference TRBV7-8 and TRBJ2-7): GAGVSQSPRYKVAKRGQDVALRCDPISGHVSLFWYQQALGQGPEFLTYFQNEAQLDKSGLPSDRFFAERPEGSVSTLKIQRTQQEDSAVYLCVSSLTAGGLSSYEQYFGPGTRLTVT.

At least ten counts were recorded for this clonotype. V gene TRBV19 combines with J gene TRBJ1-1, with no clear D. CDR1 LNHDA and CDR2 SQIVND come from the germline V gene (reference sequence). The CDR3 length is 15 residues. The V end was cut by 3 bases, the J end by 1 base, with 12 bases between. The CDR3 region has the DNA TGTGCCAGTAGTATCACCGTAGGAAAGAACACTGAAGCTTTCTTT. This translates into CASSITVGKNTEAFF.

Many counts were recorded for this clonotype. The rearrangement uses TRBV7-6 and TRBJ2-1; D not resolved. Trimming removed 0 bases at V and 1 base at J, with 19 bases between. Germline V gives CDR1 SGHVS, CDR2 FNYEAQ. The CDR3 consists of 19 residues. In DNA, the CDR3 is TGTGCCAGCAGCTTAGCGTTTCCGGGCCAGCTTGTTTCCTACAATGAGCAGTTCTTC. Translated: CASSLAFPGQLVSYNEQFF.

This clonotype was seen many times. The chain carries TRBV5-1 and TRBJ2-3, with 7 bases lining up with TRBD2. V shed 2 bases and J 5 bases; nucleotides not matched to a gene: 8. Germline CDR1 SGHRS, CDR2 YFSETQ. The CDR3 contains 15 residues. In nucleotides, the CDR3 is TGCGCCAGCAGCTTCTCAAGCGGGGCTGAAGATACGCAGTATTTT. It yields the protein CASSFSSGAEDTQYF. Full variable domain (missing parts from reference TRBV5-1 and TRBJ2-3): KAGVTQTPRYLIKTRGQQVTLSCSPISGHRSVSWYQQTPGQGLQFLFEYFSETQRNKGNFPGRFSGRQFSNSRSEMNVSTLELGDSALYLCASSFSSGAEDTQYFGPGTRLTVL.

This clonotype was counted at least ten times. The chain combines TRBV19 with TRBJ2-4; D uncertain. Germline CDR1 reads LNHDA; CDR2 reads SQIVND (reference sequence). The CDR3 consists of 14 residues. V was cut by 6 bases and J by 0 bases, with 9 bases left in between. CDR3 DNA sequence: TGTGCCAGTAGGCCCTCGATAGCCAAAAACATTCAGTACTTC. It is translated as CASRPSIAKNIQYF.

This clonotype was recorded a few times. CDR3 region: CASSFTSLYEQYF. For the CDR3, the DNA is TGCGCCAGCAGCTTCACCTCCCTATACGAGCAGTACTTC. The chain is built from TRBV5-1 and TRBJ2-7, with no clear D. Trimming removed 2 bases from V and 4 bases from J, with 10 bases in between. The length of the CDR3 is 13 residues. Germline V gives CDR1 SGHRS, CDR2 YFSETQ.

The sample holds many counts of this clonotype. V usage is TRBV15 and J usage is TRBJ2-3; 9 nucleotides match TRBD2. The ends lost 1 base at V and 2 bases at J; junction bases unmatched: 4. The CDR3 is made up of 16 amino acids. Germline CDR1 is LNHNV and CDR2 is YYDKDF (reference sequence). The chain's CDR3 is CATSRGLAGTTDTQYF. The CDR3, as DNA: TGTGCCACCAGCAGAGGCCTAGCGGGGACCACAGATACGCAGTATTTT.

This clonotype was recorded a few times. V gene TRBV28 combines with J gene TRBJ1-2; possible D gene TRBD1, 5 bases. V was pared by 10 bases and J by 1 base, with 19 bases between. The CDR3 is 15 amino acids. The V gene's germline CDR1 is MDHEN and CDR2 SYDVKM. CDR3 residues: CATASGANLNYGYTF. The CDR3 DNA reads TGTGCCACAGCTTCCGGGGCAAACCTTAACTATGGCTACACCTTC.

J is TRBJ2-1 and V is TRBV3-2; the table assigns TRBD1, which was not confirmed against the DNA. TRBV3-2 is labeled a pseudogene. This CDR3 contains 16 residues. CDR3 in DNA: TGTGCCAGCAGCCATTCTCCGGGAGGGTCCCGGGGTGAGCAGTTCTTC. Its protein product is CASSHSPGGSRGEQFF.

This clonotype has a count of ten or more. The V call is TRBV6-6, the J call TRBJ1-5, with TRBD1 matching 9 bases. Germline lookup yields CDR1 MNHNY and CDR2 SVGAGI (reference sequence). The CDR3 extends over 15 amino acids. The J segment lost 4 bases and the V segment lost 2 bases, leaving 3 bases of the junction unmatched. In DNA form, the CDR3 reads TGTGCCAGCAGTTACCTGACAGGGGGTAATCAGCCCCAGCATTTT. Translating it yields CASSYLTGGNQPQHF.

The chain is built from TRBV13 and TRBJ1-6, with D unresolved. V gave up 3 bases and J gave up 6 bases, with 9 bases separating them. The CDR3 covers 14 residues. CDR1 PRHDT and CDR2 FYEKMQ come from the germline V gene (reference sequence). The CDR3 DNA follows: TGTGCCAGCAGCTTCTCCACCAGTAATTCACCCCTCCACTTT. This sequence encodes CASSFSTSNSPLHF.

This clonotype has a handful of counts. The chain is built from TRBV25-1 and TRBJ2-1; D possibly corresponds to TRBD2 (6 bases). The CDR3 covers 17 residues. CDR1 is MGHDK and CDR2 is SYGVNS in the germline V gene. V was cut by 0 bases and J by 6 bases, with 18 bases left in between. The chain's CDR3 is CASSEYDGRSYSNEQFF. The CDR3 coding sequence is TGTGCCAGCAGTGAATATGATGGGAGGTCTTACAGCAATGAGCAGTTCTTC.